The rows below give T cell receptor beta chains drawn from one sample of a study of Graves' ophthalmopathy and Graves' hyperthyroidism. TCRdb fed the multiplex PCR reads into MiXCR, producing one record per CDR3 protein. The table lists a few hundred thousand distinct CDR3 sequences, approximately 17% of them singletons. Sequencing was performed on peripheral blood. The receptors were gathered from an adult woman with stable Graves' hyperthyroidism. Each CDR3 is given with its conserved first and last residue. The order of the fields is CDR3 protein, CDR3 DNA, clone size, D gene, J gene, V gene. A D gene is named only where the DNA matches it firmly. Expanded clones get a size class; other rows say once, few or many, or leave the size out.

CDR3aa: CSAPDRGYDGYTF
CDR3nt: TGCAGTGCCCCGGACAGGGGGTATGATGGCTACACCTTC
abundance: many
d_gene: TRBD1
j_gene: TRBJ1-2
v_gene: TRBV20-1

CDR3aa: CASSFSLAGGQETQYF
CDR3nt: TGTGCCAGCAGTTTTTCCCTAGCGGGGGGCCAAGAGACCCAGTACTTC
abundance: few
d_gene: TRBD2
j_gene: TRBJ2-5
v_gene: TRBV12-3/TRBV12-4

CDR3aa: CASRNGDSNQPQHF
CDR3nt: TGTGCCAGCAGAAACGGGGACAGCAATCAGCCCCAGCATTTT
abundance: .
d_gene: .
j_gene: TRBJ1-5
v_gene: TRBV6-1

CDR3aa: CSALDSRLAGEQDF
CDR3nt: TGCAGTGCTCTAGACAGCCGGCTAGCAGGCGAGCAGGACTTC
abundance: .
d_gene: .
j_gene: TRBJ2-7
v_gene: TRBV20-1

CDR3aa: CSAGTSGSPGYEQYF
CDR3nt: TGCAGTGCTGGGACTAGCGGGAGCCCAGGGTACGAGCAGTACTTC
abundance: many
d_gene: TRBD2
j_gene: TRBJ2-7
v_gene: TRBV20-1

CDR3aa: CSARDWVAKNIQYF
CDR3nt: TGCAGTGCTAGAGATTGGGTAGCCAAAAACATTCAGTACTTC
abundance: many
d_gene: .
j_gene: TRBJ2-4
v_gene: TRBV20-1

CDR3aa: CASSFFPGNTEAFF
CDR3nt: TGTGCCAGCAGCTTCTTTCCGGGGAACACTGAAGCTTTCTTT
abundance: few
d_gene: .
j_gene: TRBJ1-1
v_gene: TRBV5-4

CDR3aa: CASSPHRGQNTEAFF
CDR3nt: TGTGCCAGCAGTCCCCACAGGGGTCAGAACACTGAAGCTTTCTTT
abundance: many
d_gene: TRBD1
j_gene: TRBJ1-1
v_gene: TRBV12-3/TRBV12-4

CDR3aa: CSAVPGLAEGQYF
CDR3nt: TGCAGTGCCGTACCTGGACTAGCGGAAGGCCAGTACTTC
abundance: many
d_gene: TRBD2
j_gene: TRBJ2-7
v_gene: TRBV20-1

CDR3aa: CSVETGRGAYGYTF
CDR3nt: TGCAGCGTTGAAACGGGCAGGGGAGCCTATGGCTACACCTTC
abundance: many
d_gene: .
j_gene: TRBJ1-2
v_gene: TRBV29-1

CDR3aa: CASSAQGYSNQPQHF
CDR3nt: TGTGCCAGCAGCGCCCAGGGGTATAGCAATCAGCCCCAGCATTTT
abundance: few
d_gene: .
j_gene: TRBJ1-5
v_gene: TRBV9

CDR3aa: CASSGTGQGAAGELFF
CDR3nt: TGTGCCAGCAGTGGAACGGGACAGGGGGCTGCCGGGGAGCTGTTTTTT
abundance: many
d_gene: TRBD1
j_gene: TRBJ2-2
v_gene: TRBV12-3/TRBV12-4

CDR3aa: CASSVAASSEQYF
CDR3nt: TGTGCCAGCAGCGTAGCCGCCAGCTCAGAGCAGTACTTC
abundance: .
d_gene: .
j_gene: TRBJ2-7
v_gene: TRBV9

CDR3aa: CASSLVGQLTRNTIYF
CDR3nt: TGTGCCAGCAGTCTAGTGGGGCAGCTGACTAGAAACACCATATATTTT
abundance: .
d_gene: .
j_gene: TRBJ1-3
v_gene: TRBV12-3/TRBV12-4

CDR3aa: CAITQRDSTYEQYF
CDR3nt: TGTGCCATCACCCAAAGGGACAGTACCTACGAGCAGTACTTC
abundance: many
d_gene: TRBD1
j_gene: TRBJ2-7
v_gene: TRBV10-3

CDR3aa: CASSLGAAETQYF
CDR3nt: TGTGCCAGCAGTTTGGGGGCGGCAGAGACCCAGTACTTC
abundance: many
d_gene: .
j_gene: TRBJ2-5
v_gene: TRBV12-3/TRBV12-4

CDR3aa: CASSTDTYSNQPQHF
CDR3nt: TGTGCCAGCAGCACGGACACCTATAGCAATCAGCCCCAGCATTTT
abundance: many
d_gene: .
j_gene: TRBJ1-5
v_gene: TRBV11-2

CDR3aa: CAGDSYFTTTQYF
CDR3nt: TGTGCCGGAGACTCCTATTTCACTACTACGCAGTATTTT
abundance: .
d_gene: .
j_gene: TRBJ2-3
v_gene: TRBV6-2/TRBV6-3

CDR3aa: CASTQDYGYTF
CDR3nt: TGTGCCAGCACCCAGGACTATGGCTACACCTTC
abundance: many
d_gene: .
j_gene: TRBJ1-2
v_gene: TRBV28

CDR3aa: CASSGGEENIKYF
CDR3nt: TGTGCCAGCAGCGGGGGAGAGGAAAACATTAAGTACTTC
abundance: many
d_gene: .
j_gene: TRBJ2-4
v_gene: TRBV7-2

CDR3aa: CASSLNNRDGYTF
CDR3nt: TGTGCCAGCAGCTTAAATAACAGGGACGGCTACACCTTC
abundance: .
d_gene: .
j_gene: TRBJ1-2
v_gene: TRBV5-5

CDR3aa: CASSSGRTGNTEAFF
CDR3nt: TGCGCCAGCAGCTCGGGTAGAACAGGGAACACTGAAGCTTTCTTT
abundance: many
d_gene: .
j_gene: TRBJ1-1
v_gene: TRBV5-1

CDR3aa: CASSLSRGLGSPLHF
CDR3nt: TGTGCCAGCAGTCTGAGTCGGGGGCTAGGTTCACCCCTCCACTTT
abundance: .
d_gene: .
j_gene: TRBJ1-6
v_gene: TRBV27

CDR3aa: CASSLLLRRNTEAFF
CDR3nt: TGTGCCAGCAGCTTGCTGTTACGGCGGAACACTGAAGCTTTCTTT
abundance: many
d_gene: .
j_gene: TRBJ1-1
v_gene: TRBV5-8

CDR3aa: CASSLRTGGETGELFF
CDR3nt: TGTGCCAGCAGCTTACGGACAGGGGGCGAGACCGGGGAGCTGTTTTTT
abundance: few
d_gene: TRBD1
j_gene: TRBJ2-2
v_gene: TRBV5-5

CDR3aa: CASSSRRDRGDTGELFF
CDR3nt: TGTGCCAGCAGCAGCCGCCGGGACAGGGGGGACACCGGGGAGCTGTTTTTT
abundance: .
d_gene: TRBD1
j_gene: TRBJ2-2
v_gene: TRBV11-2

CDR3aa: CASTPGLGILDTQYF
CDR3nt: TGTGCCAGCACCCCGGGACTAGGGATCTTGGATACGCAGTATTTT
abundance: many
d_gene: TRBD2
j_gene: TRBJ2-3
v_gene: TRBV28

CDR3aa: CASSQDRIQAGELFF
CDR3nt: TGCGCCAGCAGCCAAGACAGGATTCAGGCCGGGGAGCTGTTTTTT
abundance: many
d_gene: .
j_gene: TRBJ2-2
v_gene: TRBV5-1

CDR3aa: CASSLGPGRPTEASF
CDR3nt: TGTGCCAGCAGCTTAGGGCCAGGGAGGCCCACTGAAGCTTCCTTT
abundance: few
d_gene: .
j_gene: TRBJ1-1
v_gene: TRBV7-8

CDR3aa: CAWSSGNEQYF
CDR3nt: TGTGCCTGGAGTAGCGGGAACGAGCAGTACTTC
abundance: many
d_gene: TRBD2
j_gene: TRBJ2-7
v_gene: TRBV30

CDR3aa: CASSLSWEQYF
CDR3nt: TGTGCCAGCAGTTTAAGTTGGGAGCAGTACTTC
abundance: many
d_gene: .
j_gene: TRBJ2-7
v_gene: TRBV12-3/TRBV12-4

CDR3aa: CASSQAYKTGTGSGYTF
CDR3nt: TGCGCCAGCAGCCAAGCATACAAAACCGGGACAGGGAGTGGCTACACCTTC
abundance: few
d_gene: TRBD1
j_gene: TRBJ1-2
v_gene: TRBV4-1

CDR3aa: CASSGAGEGQETQYF
CDR3nt: TGTGCCAGCAGTGGAGCGGGAGAGGGTCAAGAGACCCAGTACTTC
abundance: many
d_gene: TRBD2
j_gene: TRBJ2-5
v_gene: TRBV28

CDR3aa: CSAKGAGGGETQYF
CDR3nt: TGCAGCGCCAAGGGGGCAGGGGGCGGAGAGACCCAGTACTTC
abundance: .
d_gene: TRBD1
j_gene: TRBJ2-5
v_gene: TRBV29-1

CDR3aa: CASSPEPSVGAFF
CDR3nt: TGCGCCAGCAGCCCAGAACCATCAGTGGGGGCTTTCTTT
abundance: many
d_gene: .
j_gene: TRBJ1-1
v_gene: TRBV5-1

CDR3aa: CASSLERFSYEQYF
CDR3nt: TGCGCCAGCAGCTTGGAACGCTTCTCCTACGAGCAGTACTTC
abundance: many
d_gene: .
j_gene: TRBJ2-7
v_gene: TRBV5-1

CDR3aa: CASSLAGEWYEQYF
CDR3nt: TGCGCCAGCAGCTTAGCGGGAGAGTGGTACGAGCAGTACTTC
abundance: .
d_gene: TRBD2
j_gene: TRBJ2-7
v_gene: TRBV5-1

CDR3aa: CSARDPGQTYEQYF
CDR3nt: TGCAGTGCTAGAGACCCGGGACAGACCTACGAGCAGTACTTC
abundance: many
d_gene: TRBD1
j_gene: TRBJ2-7
v_gene: TRBV20-1

CDR3aa: CASSLTRQRLNYGYTF
CDR3nt: TGTGCCAGCAGCTTAACCCGACAGCGCTTAAACTATGGCTACACCTTC
abundance: many
d_gene: .
j_gene: TRBJ1-2
v_gene: TRBV7-8

CDR3aa: CARDKETQYF
CDR3nt: TGTGCCAGAGATAAAGAGACCCAGTACTTC
abundance: many
d_gene: .
j_gene: TRBJ2-5
v_gene: TRBV19

CDR3aa: CASSLSGAGEQYF
CDR3nt: TGTGCCAGCAGTCTCTCTGGAGCTGGCGAGCAGTACTTC
abundance: many
d_gene: .
j_gene: TRBJ2-7
v_gene: TRBV28

CDR3aa: CASTPRGGPETQYF
CDR3nt: TGTGCCAGCACCCCCAGGGGGGGGCCAGAGACCCAGTACTTC
abundance: many
d_gene: .
j_gene: TRBJ2-5
v_gene: TRBV6-1

CDR3aa: CATSQGAGELFF
CDR3nt: TGTGCCACCAGTCAAGGGGCCGGGGAGCTGTTTTTT
abundance: .
d_gene: .
j_gene: TRBJ2-2
v_gene: TRBV24-1

CDR3aa: CASSLGLAGGWNEQYF
CDR3nt: TGTGCCAGCAGCCTGGGACTAGCGGGAGGATGGAACGAGCAGTACTTC
abundance: many
d_gene: TRBD2
j_gene: TRBJ2-7
v_gene: TRBV6-2/TRBV6-3

CDR3aa: CASSLVLDGGYTF
CDR3nt: TGTGCCAGCAGCTTAGTGTTGGATGGAGGCTACACCTTC
abundance: many
d_gene: .
j_gene: TRBJ1-2
v_gene: TRBV7-2